The entry below describes one TCR beta chain. This clone was counted at least ten times. The target of this receptor is not known. The sample holds no much larger clone one base away, and base qualities are not on file. Receptors were amplified or captured by the immunoSEQ multiplex PCR assay. For the multiplex PCR, a mixture combining 60 forward primers for TCR Vbeta segments and 13 reverse primers for TCR Jbeta segments was used. The CDR3 region of rearranged TCR beta genes was amplified from genomic DNA with a multiplex PCR assay. The Illumina HiSeq System was used to sequence the amplified TCR beta libraries as 87-base-pair reads. The authors' analysis ran thus. Across the 600 to 700 repertoires, a later analysis counted approximately 75 million unique TCR beta chains, 8.5 million to 12 million of which were shared by at least two donors. Raw reads were error-corrected and collapsed into unique sequences by a nearest-neighbor algorithm in which closely related sequences were merged to remove PCR and sequencing errors. To assign V, D and J gene segments, CDR3 sequences were aligned to IMGT reference sequences. Each retained sequence needed at least a six-nucleotide match to both a V gene segment and a J gene segment. Rearrangements were called productive when the CDR3 lacked stop codons and stayed in frame with V and J; all others were non-productive. CDR3 was defined according to IMGT convention as the region running from the second conserved V-encoded cysteine to the conserved J-encoded phenylalanine. The earlier analysis of some 550 of the donors excluded any sequence lacking an unambiguous match to a single V gene segment. In an earlier analysis of approximately 610 of the donors, V segments were called functional above 56.7% productive rearrangements and were called segregating when the between-donor standard deviation exceeded 5%. A statistical classification framework was built to diagnose cytomegalovirus status from the catalog of TCR beta chain sequences. V and J gene assignment, in a later analysis, came from comparing TCR nucleotide sequences with IMGT/GENE-DB human TR gene sequences. A later analysis assigned CDR3 sequences and most-parsimonious VDJ recombination scenarios with the TCRdist pipeline. In a later analysis, each TCR beta chain was defined by its CDR3 amino acid sequence together with its V-gene family, and reads without a unique V-gene family were excluded. As a way to deal with suspected cross-contamination and a sequencing artifact, a later analysis dropped roughly 620 nucleotide sequences that were highly shared and had low generation probability. For each public chain, a later analysis derived a clonal expansion index from normalized ranks of inferred template counts within each repertoire. In a later analysis, generation probabilities were computed using a VDJ recombination model fitted to out-of-frame rearrangements, and the results were checked against IGoR. In a later analysis, TCR-TCR, TCR-HLA and TCR-CMV co-occurrence was scored with hypergeometric tests, and a repertoire-size bias correction was applied to TCR pairs. A later analysis estimated false discovery rates by permuting HLA or CMV assignments 20 times. In a later analysis, co-occurring TCRs were grouped using DBSCAN, and TCRdist sequence similarity was added for clustering within HLA-allele-positive subsets. Co-occurrence clustering excluded repertoires with fewer than 30,000 or more than 120,000 public chains, plus five with anomalous nucleotide sharing. TCRdb mirrors the immuneACCESS table, restricted to in-frame sequences. Some clones are absent from its copies; in checked studies, under half trace to an unresolved V gene, and the reason for the others is unknown. V, J and clone size are taken as reported in that table, and D and trimming were inferred from the DNA itself. The sample table shows 95,000 to 100,000 clones, and 74% are seen once. The ten largest clones represent less than 2% of the sample.

This entry belongs to a study of cytomegalovirus exposure and HLA in healthy donors (dated by TCRdb to about 2017). For the study in its entirety: According to an earlier analysis of a few hundred of the donors, about 179 million T cells yielded some 110 million unique TCR beta sequences and about 300 Gb of sequence data. The number of donors typed differed by locus, with about 620-630 for A, B, C, DRB1 and DQB1, around 500 for DQA1, over 600 for DPA1, and some 440 for DPB1. All discovery cohort repertoires had been generated on a single sequencing platform. Across approximately 400 genotyped donors of the cohort, an average of approximately 240,000 unique TCR beta nucleotide sequences per donor were sequenced, and 15% to 20% of those sequences were non-productive. Besides the first cohort of more than 650 subjects, a separate validation cohort made up of over a hundred different subjects was used. To study patterns of TCR occurrence, a later analysis re-analyzed previously published TCR beta repertoires from 500 to 850 donors and added high-resolution HLA genotyping. The study was designed to test whether signatures of past pathogen exposure could be identified by cataloging public T cell receptors. The later analysis used no new phenotypic data to find candidate immune exposures, relying instead on TCR beta sequences and their occurrence across donors. Four or five DR-DQ haplotypes were treated as single units for association and clustering because of strong linkage in the cohort. The T cell repertoires of some 670 subjects were profiled by immunosequencing and related to cytomegalovirus serostatus. Donor age, sex, ethnicity and CMV serostatus were collected together with the repertoire data. Class I and class II HLA loci were covered by the typing at four-digit resolution. An earlier analysis of around 540 of the donors applied high-throughput TCR beta sequencing to assess whether each TCR beta V gene segment acted as functional or pseudogenic. A later genetic analysis used genome-wide SNP genotypes for 398 of the 666 donors, treating that subset as a discovery cohort. An early release covering just under 650 HLA-typed donors comprised 300 to 350 gigabases of sequencing data and about 90 million unique TCR sequences. High-throughput TCR immunosequencing, statistical association of individual TCRs with disease status, and machine learning were combined to predict cytomegalovirus infection status. Of the approximately 370 genotyped donors, 70% to 90% were placed in the genetic ancestry cluster associated with self-reported Caucasian donors. Findings and caveats that apply to the study as a whole: In a later analysis, several top co-occurrence clusters were reported to appear linked to parvovirus B19, influenza, CMV and Epstein-Barr virus. In a later analysis, most CMV-associated TCR beta chains were found to appear HLA-restricted, with HLA associations seemingly driven largely by CMV exposure. Some IMGT-functional V segments, including TRBV6-2 and TRBV6-3, could not be told apart with the 87-base-pair reads, so those segments were excluded. The cohort was sequenced for TCR beta chains only, and without alpha or paired-chain data the features that could be detected were limited. Strong co-occurrence of HLA alleles, especially DR and DQ, made assigning TCR associations to individual alleles difficult. Presence/absence analyses assumed roughly uniform sequencing depth across donors, an assumption that may not hold. In vitro tests confirmed that a few of the cytomegalovirus-associated TCR beta chains recognize cytomegalovirus antigens. In a later genetic analysis, a missense DCLRE1C variant was associated with V-gene and J-gene trimming of TCR beta chains, and the association was replicated in an independent cohort. According to a later genetic analysis, donors in an Asian-associated ancestry cluster had fewer N-insertions in productive TCRs than the roughly 670-donor mean. While some public TCRs were present in many individuals, most TCR sequences turned up only very rarely across donors. The classifier was reported to diagnose cytomegalovirus status with high specificity and sensitivity in both the original and validation cohorts. Immune exposure information for the cohort was limited to CMV serostatus. A later analysis found that HLA-associated TCR beta chains were more clonally expanded and had lower generation probabilities than equally common non-associated chains. The authors suggested that the approach could potentially be generalized to other disease states and immunological phenotypes. Specific HLA alleles were associated with 15,000 to 20,000 TCR beta sequences at a false discovery rate of 0.05 in a later analysis. In an earlier analysis of around 500 of the donors, most TCR beta V segments appeared in productive rearrangements about 90% or about 30% of the time, broadly matching IMGT annotations. The sequencing pipeline was judged likely to have produced a cluster of highly shared sequence variants as a technical artifact. According to a later analysis, TCR association rates differed among HLA loci, with DRB1 alleles showing the most associated TCRs and HLA-C alleles showing the fewest. A further reported finding was that TCR beta sequences accurately predicted the HLA-A and HLA-B alleles for most subjects in the first cohort. Because HLA typing was missing for some donors at each locus, association tests included only the typed subset. In the study, around 160 TCR beta chains were listed as associated with cytomegalovirus. Correlated functional status among segregating V segments might be attributable to linkage disequilibrium, but an unknown experimental factor could not be ruled out. Because counts were too low, roughly 17 rarely observed V segments, including chromosome 9 orphons, were left out of the earlier analysis of some 640 of the donors.

The cohort comprised 710 or so healthy bone marrow donors. All cohort members were sampled while nominally healthy, although unrecorded immune exposures were likely present. The donor was CMV seronegative and was included in the group of about 400 seronegative cohort members. Every donor gave a peripheral blood sample, and the peripheral blood mononuclear cells from that sample were used for TCR beta sequencing. Genomic DNA extraction from the blood cell samples was performed with the Qiagen DNeasy Blood Extraction Kit. Sequences SNHLY (CDR1) and FYNNEI (CDR2) are obtained from the germline V gene. Including cysteine and phenylalanine, the CDR3 has 15 amino acids. CDR3 DNA only is kept here, 45 bases in frame from base 1. Trimming removed 6 bases from V and 0 bases from J, leaving 11 bases between the germline ends.

Sequenced: PBMCs. The chain uses TRBV2 and TRBJ1-4; no D gene is confidently identified. The receptor comes from a male donor in good health and CMV-seronegative. This receptor has the CDR3 CASSPSGATNEKLFF. Here is the DNA: TGTGCCAGCAGCCCCTCGGGAGCAACTAATGAAAAACTGTTTTTT.